Listed below are T cell receptor beta chains from one sample, sequenced in a study of CD8 T cells in ankylosing spondylitis. TCRdb re-analysed the 5' RACE reads in MiXCR, keeping a single row per CDR3 protein. The table shows about 510,000 distinct CDR3 sequences, with 5.3% occurring only once. The sample taken for sequencing was blood, either unsorted or a sorted T cell fraction (not recorded which). The receptors shown here come from a male donor with ankylosing spondylitis. Each CDR3 is given with its conserved first and last residue. D genes are given only for firm matches. Size values are once, few and many counts, or a class for expanded clones, and some rows have none.

DNA: TGTGCCAGCAGCTTAGCCCCGACTAGCGGGAGGTTATATTTT
CDR3: CASSLAPTSGRLYF
V: TRBV7-9
J: TRBJ2-3
size: NA
D: TRBD2

DNA: TGTGCCAGCAGCTCCCAGGGGGGGCAATATTCACCCCTCCACTTT
CDR3: CASSSQGGQYSPLHF
V: TRBV7-2
J: TRBJ1-6
size: many
D: TRBD1

DNA: TGCAGCGCTTCCGGTAGGGTAGGGCTCTATGAGGAAAAACTGTTTTTT
CDR3: CSASGRVGLYEEKLFF
V: TRBV29-1
J: TRBJ1-4
size: many
D: NA

DNA: TGTGCCAGTATCCCGCGACTCCAGGGGGATCAAGGTCGGACTGAAGCTTTCTTT
CDR3: CASIPRLQGDQGRTEAFF
V: TRBV19
J: TRBJ1-1
size: many
D: TRBD1

DNA: TGCGCCAGCAGCTTGGGTCCTGAGCAGTTCTTC
CDR3: CASSLGPEQFF
V: TRBV5-1
J: TRBJ2-1
size: many
D: NA

DNA: TGTGCCACCCCGGGCCTGTCGTTGGGTGAGCAGTTCTTC
CDR3: CATPGLSLGEQFF
V: TRBV28
J: TRBJ2-1
size: many
D: NA

DNA: TGTGCCAGCAGTCCCATAGCGGGGGGCCCCTACAATGAGCAGTTCTTC
CDR3: CASSPIAGGPYNEQFF
V: TRBV4-2
J: TRBJ2-1
size: many
D: TRBD2

DNA: TGTGCCAGTAAGGGACCCCTGAACACCGGGGAGCTGTTTTTT
CDR3: CASKGPLNTGELFF
V: TRBV19
J: TRBJ2-2
size: few
D: NA

DNA: TGTGCCAGCAGCCAAGGACCCCAGAGCTCCTACGAGCAGTACTTC
CDR3: CASSQGPQSSYEQYF
V: TRBV4-2
J: TRBJ2-7
size: many
D: NA

DNA: TGCAGCGCCTTAAACGGTCAGGACTACGAGCAGTACTTC
CDR3: CSALNGQDYEQYF
V: TRBV29-1
J: TRBJ2-7
size: many
D: NA

DNA: TGTGCCAGCAGCGTCCCGGGATCTCTAACCCGAGAGACCCAGTACTTC
CDR3: CASSVPGSLTRETQYF
V: TRBV25-1
J: TRBJ2-5
size: many
D: NA

DNA: TGTGCCAGCAGTGATGGGTCGGGAGACGCCAAAAACATTCAGTACTTC
CDR3: CASSDGSGDAKNIQYF
V: TRBV2
J: TRBJ2-4
size: many
D: NA

DNA: TGCGCCAGCAGCTTGGCCGGGGGACAGGGATACGGCTACACCTTC
CDR3: CASSLAGGQGYGYTF
V: TRBV5-1
J: TRBJ1-2
size: many
D: TRBD1

DNA: TGTGCCAGCAGCCGGACAGGGTTTGACGGGGAGCTGTTTTTT
CDR3: CASSRTGFDGELFF
V: TRBV7-9
J: TRBJ2-2
size: many
D: TRBD1

DNA: TGCAGCGTTGAAGATAGGGGCCCCACTCTCTCTGGGGCCAACGTCCTGACTTTC
CDR3: CSVEDRGPTLSGANVLTF
V: TRBV29-1
J: TRBJ2-6
size: many
D: NA

DNA: TGTGCCAGCAGCCAGGATTTAGCGGGAGGTTACACAGATACGCAGTATTTT
CDR3: CASSQDLAGGYTDTQYF
V: TRBV4-2
J: TRBJ2-3
size: NA
D: TRBD2

DNA: TGTGCCAGCAGCCCGCCGGGACAGCAAGAGACCCAGTACTTC
CDR3: CASSPPGQQETQYF
V: TRBV5-6
J: TRBJ2-5
size: many
D: TRBD1

DNA: TGCGCCAGCAGCTTGGTTCTCCAAGGGGACACTAACTATGGCTACACCTTC
CDR3: CASSLVLQGDTNYGYTF
V: TRBV5-1
J: TRBJ1-2
size: many
D: NA

DNA: TGTGCCACCAGTGATCCCCGGGGAGGGATGAATGAGCAGTTCTTC
CDR3: CATSDPRGGMNEQFF
V: TRBV24-1
J: TRBJ2-1
size: few
D: TRBD2

DNA: TGCAGTGCTGGATACCGGGACAGGGAAGGCTACACCTTC
CDR3: CSAGYRDREGYTF
V: TRBV20-1
J: TRBJ1-2
size: many
D: TRBD1

DNA: TGTGCCAGCAGCGTCAGGAGGGCAGATACGCAGTATTTT
CDR3: CASSVRRADTQYF
V: TRBV9
J: TRBJ2-3
size: many
D: NA

DNA: TGTGCCATCAGTGAGTCTGCGGCAAGGGGGATGACGACCCAGCATTTT
CDR3: CAISESAARGMTTQHF
V: TRBV10-3
J: TRBJ1-5
size: many
D: NA

DNA: TGTGCCAGCAGCCCGGTAGCGGCCACAGATACGCAGTATTTT
CDR3: CASSPVAATDTQYF
V: TRBV11-2
J: TRBJ2-3
size: many
D: NA

DNA: TGTGCCTGCTGCCAACGACTAGCGGGAGTGGTCACAGATACGCAGTATTTT
CDR3: CACCQRLAGVVTDTQYF
V: TRBV3-1
J: TRBJ2-3
size: NA
D: TRBD2

DNA: TGCAGCGTTCTTAGCGGGAGTGGGGAGCAGTACTTC
CDR3: CSVLSGSGEQYF
V: TRBV29-1
J: TRBJ2-7
size: many
D: TRBD2

DNA: TGCAGCGTTGAAGCCAGGGACTACTCTGGGGCCAACGTCCTGACTTTC
CDR3: CSVEARDYSGANVLTF
V: TRBV29-1
J: TRBJ2-6
size: NA
D: TRBD2

DNA: TGCGCCAGCAGCTTGGCGGCTAGCGGGGGGGGTGAGCAGTTCTTC
CDR3: CASSLAASGGGEQFF
V: TRBV5-1
J: TRBJ2-1
size: many
D: TRBD2

DNA: TGTGCCAGCAGCTTAGTCGGACCTCATCAGCCCCAGCATTTT
CDR3: CASSLVGPHQPQHF
V: TRBV7-8
J: TRBJ1-5
size: many
D: NA

DNA: TGCAGTGCTAGCGGGGGTCAGTACAATGAGCAGTTCTTC
CDR3: CSASGGQYNEQFF
V: TRBV20-1
J: TRBJ2-1
size: many
D: NA

DNA: TGTGCCAGCAGTTACTCGACTAGCGGGAGTATCACCTACGAGCAGTACTTC
CDR3: CASSYSTSGSITYEQYF
V: TRBV6-5
J: TRBJ2-7
size: many
D: TRBD2

DNA: TGTGCCAGCAGCCTGGGTGGTAGCGGGGATGGGTCCTACAATGAGCAGTTCTTC
CDR3: CASSLGGSGDGSYNEQFF
V: TRBV7-8
J: TRBJ2-1
size: many
D: TRBD2

DNA: TGCGCCAGCAGCTCAGGGACAGGGGCCTACGAGCAGTACTTC
CDR3: CASSSGTGAYEQYF
V: TRBV5-1
J: TRBJ2-7
size: many
D: TRBD1

DNA: TGCGCCAGCAGCCAAGATGGCCACAGGGAAATCGAGACTGAAGCTTTCTTT
CDR3: CASSQDGHREIETEAFF
V: TRBV4-3
J: TRBJ1-1
size: many
D: NA

DNA: TGTGCCAGCAGCAAACAGGGGGCGCAACGGGCAGATACGCAGTATTTT
CDR3: CASSKQGAQRADTQYF
V: TRBV9
J: TRBJ2-3
size: many
D: TRBD1

DNA: TGTGCCAGCAGCTGGACAGTATCCTACGAGCAGTACTTC
CDR3: CASSWTVSYEQYF
V: TRBV2
J: TRBJ2-7
size: few
D: NA

DNA: TGTGCCACCAGCAGGACTGGGACAGCCAGGGAGGGCTACACCTTC
CDR3: CATSRTGTAREGYTF
V: TRBV15
J: TRBJ1-2
size: many
D: TRBD1

DNA: TGTGCCAGCAGGAAATCACTAGCGGGATTTTCCTACAATGAGCAGTTCTTC
CDR3: CASRKSLAGFSYNEQFF
V: TRBV5-4
J: TRBJ2-1
size: many
D: TRBD2

DNA: TGTGCCGGCGGTAAAGGGGAGGATACTGAAGCTTTCTTT
CDR3: CAGGKGEDTEAFF
V: TRBV7-9
J: TRBJ1-1
size: many
D: NA

DNA: TGTGCCAGCAGTGAGTTGGACTACGAGCAGTACTTC
CDR3: CASSELDYEQYF
V: TRBV2
J: TRBJ2-7
size: NA
D: NA

DNA: TGTGCCAGCAGCCAAGTACAGGGTGGGGTCGCAGATACGCAGTATTTT
CDR3: CASSQVQGGVADTQYF
V: TRBV4-2
J: TRBJ2-3
size: many
D: NA

DNA: TGCGCCAGCAGCCCCCAGGAGCACTATGGCTACACCTTC
CDR3: CASSPQEHYGYTF
V: TRBV4-1
J: TRBJ1-2
size: NA
D: NA

DNA: TGTGCCAGCAGCTCCCCCCACACTTACACCGGGGAGCTGTTTTTT
CDR3: CASSSPHTYTGELFF
V: TRBV7-2
J: TRBJ2-2
size: many
D: NA

DNA: TGCGCCAGCAGCCAAGAAAACGTACTTAGCCCAGATACGCAGTATTTT
CDR3: CASSQENVLSPDTQYF
V: TRBV4-3
J: TRBJ2-3
size: few
D: NA

DNA: TGCAGCGTTGAAGTTGCCGGGAACTACGAGCAGTACTTC
CDR3: CSVEVAGNYEQYF
V: TRBV29-1
J: TRBJ2-7
size: many
D: NA

DNA: TGTGCCAGCAGTTTAACAGGGGAAGAGTTCTTC
CDR3: CASSLTGEEFF
V: TRBV6-5
J: TRBJ2-1
size: many
D: TRBD1

DNA: TGTGCCACAGGACAGGGGTGGGACGAGCAGTACTTC
CDR3: CATGQGWDEQYF
V: TRBV2
J: TRBJ2-7
size: many
D: TRBD1

DNA: TGTGCCAGCAGCGTAGAGGCTGCGGGACTCTGGTTCTTC
CDR3: CASSVEAAGLWFF
V: TRBV9
J: TRBJ2-1
size: once
D: NA